A single sample gave rise to the 20 T cell receptor beta chains below, sequenced in a study of metastatic and nonmetastatic thyroid tumors. TCRdb re-called the PCR reads with MiXCR. The sample contains about 46,000 clones, more than 20% of which appear only once. Thyroid surgery had not been preceded by any treatment in any patient. Sequencing used blood. The receptors were gathered from a male donor with papillary thyroid cancer or a benign thyroid nodule (not recorded which). Some clones in this sample may be carry-over from other donors' samples.

V usage is TRBV11-2 and J usage is TRBJ2-1, with D possibly being TRBD1 or TRBD2 (5 bases each). Germline assignment: CDR1 SGHAT and CDR2 FQNNGV. Between the trimmed V and J ends, which lost 4 bases and 0 bases, there was a span of 7 bases. There are 14 residues in the CDR3. The DNA for the CDR3 is TGTGCCAGCAGCTCCGGGACCTCCTACAATGAGCAGTTCTTC. Its translation is CASSSGTSYNEQFF.

Of note for this clone: Just one base apart from a much larger clone, this may be a read error. The chain couples TRBV19 to TRBJ1-5; TRBD1 aligns across 8 bases. Germline V lookup: CDR1 LNHDA, CDR2 SQIVND (reference sequence). This CDR3 comprises 17 residues. CDR3 in DNA: TGTGCCAGTAGTTCCGCAGGACAGGGTCTTAGCAATCGGCCCCAGCATTTT. Its protein product is CASSSAGQGLSNRPQHF.

This clone was seen ten or more times. The CDR3 spells CASSQVVSSGANVLTF. In nucleotides, the CDR3 is TGTGCCAGCAGCCAAGTGGTTAGCTCTGGGGCCAACGTCCTGACTTTC. The chain carries TRBV4-2 and TRBJ2-6; no clear D. This CDR3 has 16 amino acids. Germline assignment: CDR1 LGHNA and CDR2 YNFKEQ. V was pared by 1 base and J by 0 bases, with 7 bases between.

This clone was picked up a small number of times. The V and J genes are TRBV27 and TRBJ2-1; D possibly corresponds to TRBD2 (6 bases). V shed 5 bases and J shed 9 bases, with 23 bases lying between them. CDR1 and CDR2 from the germline V gene are MNHEY and SMNVEV (reference sequence). This CDR3 has 16 amino acids. The CDR3: CASSPKGRRIDSEQFF. In DNA, the CDR3 is TGTGCCAGCAGTCCCAAGGGGAGGCGGATTGACAGTGAGCAGTTCTTC.

This clone showed up many times. V is TRBV7-8 and J is TRBJ2-3; D perhaps matches TRBD1 (6 bases). From germline, CDR1 is SGHVS and CDR2 FQNEAQ. This CDR3 is built from 15 residues. Trimming left V 5 bases short and J 3 bases short, with 15 bases between. The CDR3 DNA reads TGTGCCAGCAGCCCCATCTTACAGGGTACAGATACGCAGTATTTT. Amino acid sequence: CASSPILQGTDTQYF. Drawing the rest from reference TRBV7-8 and TRBJ2-3, the complete variable domain is GAGVSQSPRYKVAKRGQDVALRCDPISGHVSLFWYQQALGQGPEFLTYFQNEAQLDKSGLPSDRFFAERPEGSVSTLKIQRTQQEDSAVYLCASSPILQGTDTQYFGPGTRLTVL.

This clone was detected ten times or more. The chain carries TRBV20-1 and TRBJ2-7; the D is unclear. CDR3 length equals 13 residues. Germline V CDR1 and CDR2: DFQATT, SNEGSKA (reference sequence). CDR3 DNA sequence: TGCAGGACGGACGGCCAGAGCTCCTACGAGCAGTACTTC. Protein: CRTDGQSSYEQYF.

This clone has at least ten counts. The J gene is TRBJ2-6, the V gene TRBV24-1; possibly TRBD2 for D (7 bases). CDR1 KGHDR and CDR2 SFDVKD come from the germline V gene. The V end was cut by 3 bases, the J end by 0 bases, with 20 bases between. The CDR3 is made up of 20 amino acids. The CDR3 reads CATSDLADSGATSGANVLTF. The CDR3, as DNA: TGTGCCACCAGTGATCTCGCGGACAGCGGGGCAACCTCTGGGGCCAACGTCCTGACTTTC.

This clone appeared many times. This rearrangement joins TRBV2 to TRBJ1-5; D remains ambiguous. This CDR3 has 14 amino acids. The V gene lost 9 bases and the J gene lost 0 bases, with 12 bases spanning the gap. Germline CDR1 is SNHLY and CDR2 is FYNNEI. Here the CDR3 DNA reads TGTGCCAGTTCCCCAGCGTATAGCAATCAGCCCCAGCATTTT. Its protein is CASSPAYSNQPQHF.

The table lists this clone with many counts. The chain links TRBV4-1 to TRBJ1-5; D uncertain. Trimming removed 0 bases from V and 1 base from J, with 10 bases in between. Germline V gene data show CDR1 as MGHRA and CDR2 as YSYEKL. This CDR3 is built from 16 residues. As DNA, the CDR3 is TGCGCCAGCAGCCAAGAGAGTGGGGTGAGCAATCAGCCCCAGCATTTT. This sequence encodes CASSQESGVSNQPQHF.

This clone has at least ten counts. This chain joins TRBV7-9 and TRBJ1-6, with D uncertain. Germline V lookup: CDR1 SEHNR, CDR2 FQNEAQ (reference sequence). Trimming stripped 0 bases from V and 7 bases from J, with 10 bases between. This CDR3 region has 15 residues. CDR3 sequence: CASSLALGPNSPLHF. The CDR3 DNA reads as TGTGCCAGCAGCTTAGCCCTTGGACCCAATTCACCCCTCCACTTT.

The table lists this clone with many counts. The V and J genes are TRBV5-1 and TRBJ2-4, with D perhaps matching TRBD2 (7 bases). V was pared by 2 bases and J by 1 base, with 22 bases between. The CDR3 totals 19 residues. Germline CDR1 reads SGHRS; CDR2 reads YFSETQ. The CDR3 DNA reads as TGCGCCAGCAGCTTAGGAGGGGGACTACCCGTTCTTGCCAAAAACATTCAGTACTTC. Translating it yields CASSLGGGLPVLAKNIQYF.

At least ten counts were recorded for this clone. The rearrangement links TRBV7-8 to TRBJ2-5; TRBD2 agrees at 7 bases. CDR3 length equals 16 residues. Trimming took 3 bases from V and 2 from J; bases not matched to a gene: 9. Germline values: CDR1 SGHVS, CDR2 FQNEAQ. The CDR3 loop reads CASSFFEAGVQETQYF. CDR3 DNA: TGTGCCAGCAGCTTCTTTGAGGCGGGAGTTCAAGAGACCCAGTACTTC.

This clone has only one observation. J is TRBJ2-5 and V is TRBV20-1; possibly TRBD1 for D (6 bases). The germline CDR1 and CDR2 sequences are DFQATT and SNEGSKA (reference sequence). Trimming stripped 3 bases from V and 4 bases from J, with 9 bases between. This CDR3 is built from 12 residues. This CDR3 reads CSARPGAETQYF. For the CDR3, the DNA is TGCAGTGCTAGGCCAGGGGCAGAGACCCAGTACTTC.

This chain connects TRBV9 to TRBJ2-7; TRBD1 might be the D (5 bases). With 0 bases removed from V and 2 bases from J, the gap between germline ends came to 18 bases. The length of the CDR3 is 17 residues. Germline loops: CDR1 SGDLS, CDR2 YYNGEE. The CDR3 spells CASSVDGTRVLPYEQYF. As DNA, the CDR3 is TGTGCCAGCAGCGTAGACGGCACCAGGGTTTTGCCCTACGAGCAGTACTTC.

This clone was observed at least ten times. The rearrangement links TRBV27 to TRBJ1-1; tentatively, D is TRBD1 (5 bases). CDR3 length: 14 amino acids. V gave up 4 bases and J gave up 1 base, with 10 bases separating them. CDR1 MNHEY and CDR2 SMNVEV come from the germline V gene (reference sequence). In DNA, the CDR3 is TGTGCCAGCAGTTGGGGGGGAGGGAACACTGAAGCTTTCTTT. This sequence encodes CASSWGGGNTEAFF.

This chain uses TRBV24-1 with TRBJ2-3; 9 bases are shared with TRBD2. Germline loops: CDR1 KGHDR, CDR2 SFDVKD. Trimming cost V 3 bases and J 4 bases; bases outside gene matches: 7. There are 16 residues in the CDR3. The CDR3 DNA is TGTGCCACCAGTGATCCGCGGGAGGGGGGATCAGATACGCAGTATTTT. Amino acids: CATSDPREGGSDTQYF.

This CDR3 reads CRGGDTEAFF. The CDR3 DNA sequence: TGTCGGGGGGGTGACACTGAAGCTTTCTTT. The chain couples TRBV30 to TRBJ1-1; D is possibly TRBD1 (5 bases). Germline CDR1 reads GTSNPN; CDR2 reads SVGIG (reference sequence). The CDR3 has 10 residues.

Concerning this clone itself: This sequence may be a read error, since a much larger clone differs from it by one base. This chain connects TRBV20-1 to TRBJ2-1; D tentatively fits TRBD1 or TRBD2 (5 bases each). The CDR3 spans 14 residues. V was cut by 8 bases and J by 8 bases, with 22 bases left in between. Germline V CDR1 and CDR2: DFQATT, SNEGSKA (reference sequence). The CDR3 bases are TGCAGTCCGTTAAAAAACCCAGGGACCGATGAGCAGTTCTTC. It yields the protein CSPLKNPGTDEQFF.

This clone was seen just once. The CDR3 reads CASSFSSGLAGGTGELFF. In DNA, the CDR3 is TGTGCCAGCAGCTTCTCTTCAGGACTAGCGGGGGGAACCGGGGAGCTGTTTTTT. The chain is built from TRBV11-1 and TRBJ2-2, with 14 positions matching TRBD2. After removal of 3 bases from V and 5 bases from J, the junction contained 8 bases not matched to a gene. Germline CDR1 SGHAT, CDR2 FQDESV (reference sequence). The CDR3 sequence is 18 residues long. Combining the CDR3 with reference TRBV11-1 and TRBJ2-2 gives the whole variable domain EAEVAQSPRYKITEKSQAVAFWCDPISGHATLYWYRQILGQGPELLVQFQDESVVDDSQLPKDRFSAERLKGVDSTLKIQPAELGDSAMYLCASSFSSGLAGGTGELFFGEGSRLTVL.

In this sample, this clone turned up many times. The J gene is TRBJ2-7, the V gene TRBV9; weak D call: TRBD2 (6 bases). Germline assignment: CDR1 SGDLS and CDR2 YYNGEE. V was shortened by 4 bases and J by 0 bases, with 14 bases between the two germline ends. This CDR3 region has 15 residues. CDR3 coding DNA: TGTGCCAGCAGCCCGGGGGACTCCCGCTCCTACGAGCAGTACTTC. It yields the protein CASSPGDSRSYEQYF.